One and the same sample provided the 24 T cell receptor beta chains below, sequenced in a study of blood T cell repertoires in COVID-19 (dated by TCRdb to about 2020). Libraries were prepared through the immunoSEQ multiplex PCR assay. TCRdb stores this immuneACCESS table with in-frame sequences only. Part of the clones is absent; in the studies checked, under half of the shortfall reflects unresolved V genes, and no reason is known for the rest. Present in this sample are about 280,000 clones, approximately 83% of which were seen just once. The leading ten clones occupy 8.5% to 9.5% of the sample. Sequenced material: peripheral blood. The receptors originated from a woman aged 45-65 years who had recovered from COVID-19.

The rearrangement uses TRBV4-3 and TRBJ2-3; 10 bases match TRBD2. Germline lookup yields CDR1 LGHNA and CDR2 YSLEER. The CDR3 spans 16 residues. The trim removed 3 bases at V and 6 bases at J, leaving 9 bases unmatched. The CDR3 DNA reads as TGCGCCAGCAGCCAGGCGTTGGGGACTAGCGAGGATACGCAGTATTTT. Its translation: CASSQALGTSEDTQYF.

V usage is TRBV4-2 and J usage is TRBJ1-6, with D possibly matching TRBD1 (6 bases). The CDR3 is 15 residues long. Germline CDR1 is LGHNA and CDR2 is YNFKEQ. V was shortened by 0 bases and J by 10 bases, with 13 bases between the two germline ends. The CDR3 is CASSQDPGVRSPLHF. The CDR3 DNA is TGTGCCAGCAGCCAAGATCCAGGGGTTAGGTCACCCCTCCACTTT.

The genes are TRBV7-2 and TRBJ1-1, with 10 bases identical to TRBD1. Germline loops: CDR1 SGHTA, CDR2 FQGNSA. With V trimmed by 4 bases and J by 5 bases, 10 bases remained unmatched. The CDR3 length is 16 residues. CDR3 sequence reads: CASSSYMPGQGTEAFF. The CDR3 bases are TGTGCCAGCAGCTCTTATATGCCGGGACAGGGGACTGAAGCTTTCTTT. Complete variable domain (other parts from reference TRBV7-2 and TRBJ1-1): GAGVSQSPSNKVTEKGKDVELRCDPISGHTALYWYRQSLGQGLEFLIYFQGNSAPDKSGLPSDRFSAERTGGSVSTLTIQRTQQEDSAVYLCASSSYMPGQGTEAFFGQGTRLTVV.

V usage is TRBV11-2 and J usage is TRBJ2-3; D perhaps matches TRBD1 (6 bases). This CDR3 region has 12 residues. The ends were cut back, 7 bases at V and 3 bases at J, with 8 bases in the middle. Germline CDR1 and CDR2: SGHAT and FQNNGV. The CDR3 DNA reads TGTGCCAGCACAGACAGGACAGATACGCAGTATTTT. Encoded protein: CASTDRTDTQYF. The full variable domain, its missing parts supplied by reference TRBV11-2 and TRBJ2-3, is EAGVAQSPRYKIIEKRQSVAFWCNPISGHATLYWYQQILGQGPKLLIQFQNNGVVDDSQLPKDRFSAERLKGVDSTLKIQPAKLEDSAVYLCASTDRTDTQYFGPGTRLTVL.

Regarding this clone: Relative to the germline gene, one junction end is altered; a read error may explain this. This sequence joins TRBV4-3 and TRBJ2-7, with 8 nucleotides matching TRBD2. The CDR3 sequence is 14 residues long. Per the germline V gene, CDR1 is LGHNA and CDR2 is YSLEER. The CDR3 nucleotides read TGCGCCAGCAGCCAAGGGGTAGACGGGACTAGTCCTTCCTTC. Translated: CASSQGVDGTSPSF.

The rearrangement uses TRBV5-4 and TRBJ1-6, with D possibly TRBD1 on 5 matching bases. This CDR3 comprises 16 residues. CDR1 is SGHNT, CDR2 YYREEE, per germline (reference sequence). The V end was cut by 0 bases, the J end by 9 bases, with 16 bases between. This CDR3 is CASSLGANPGGSPLHF. CDR3 bases: TGTGCCAGCAGCTTGGGTGCAAACCCGGGGGGTTCACCCCTCCACTTT. Filled out from reference TRBV5-4 and TRBJ1-6, the complete variable domain reads ETGVTQSPTHLIKTRGQQVTLRCSSQSGHNTVSWYQQALGQGPQFIFQYYREEENGRGNFPPRFSGLQFPNYSSELNVNALELDDSALYLCASSLGANPGGSPLHFGNGTRLTVT.

J is TRBJ1-2 and V is TRBV6-4; D remains ambiguous. Germline CDR1 and CDR2: MRHNA and SNTAGT. CDR3 length: 11 amino acids. V dropped 2 bases and J dropped 8 bases, with 6 bases sitting between them. DNA of the CDR3: TGTGCCAGCAGTGACGGGAGCGGCTACACCTTC. As protein: CASSDGSGYTF.

This clone came up once. V and J are TRBV19 and TRBJ1-5; D remains unclear. V was trimmed by 0 bases and J by 7 bases, leaving 7 bases between them. Germline values: CDR1 LNHDA, CDR2 SQIVND (reference sequence). The CDR3 runs 13 residues. Here the CDR3 DNA reads TGTGCCAGTAGTATAGATAGATACCAGCCCCAGCATTTT. It is translated as CASSIDRYQPQHF. Based on the CDR3 plus reference TRBV19 and TRBJ1-5, the full variable domain is DGGITQSPKYLFRKEGQNVTLSCEQNLNHDAMYWYRQDPGQGLRLIYYSQIVNDFQKGDIAEGYSVSREKKESFPLTVTSAQKNPTAFYLCASSIDRYQPQHFGDGTRLSIL.

V usage is TRBV27 and J usage is TRBJ2-7; 10 nucleotides line up with TRBD2. V gave up 5 bases and J gave up 6 bases; unmatched junction bases: 13. Germline V CDR1 and CDR2: MNHEY, SMNVEV (reference sequence). The CDR3 is 16 residues long. The chain's CDR3 is CASSPTPLAGAGEQYF. The CDR3 DNA reads as TGTGCCAGCAGTCCGACGCCCCTAGCGGGAGCCGGCGAGCAGTACTTC.

The chain joins TRBV6-2 or TRBV6-3 to TRBJ2-5, with D tentatively TRBD1 (5 bases). The CDR3 length is 13 residues. Germline-derived CDR1 and CDR2 are MNHEY and SVGEGT. Trimming took off 4 bases at V and 3 bases at J, with 9 bases between the two ends. The DNA for the CDR3 is TGTGCCAGCAGTTGGGCCAGGGAAGAGACCCAGTACTTC. Translated: CASSWAREETQYF.

The V and J genes are TRBV28 and TRBJ2-7; possibly TRBD2 for D (5 bases). V shed 1 base and J shed 6 bases, with 7 bases lying between them. Per the germline V gene, CDR1 is MDHEN and CDR2 is SYDVKM. This CDR3 has 12 residues. Written as DNA, the CDR3 is TGTGCCAGCAGTTTATATGCGGGCGAGCAGTACTTC. Translation: CASSLYAGEQYF.

The chain has TRBV19 and TRBJ2-7; 9 positions agree with TRBD1. V shed 8 bases and J 3 bases; nucleotides not matched to a gene: 8. CDR1 and CDR2 (germline): LNHDA, SQIVND (reference sequence). There are 14 residues in the CDR3. CDR3 in DNA: TGTGCCAGTTCGGGCCGGGACAGGGTCTACGAGCAGTACTTC. It codes for CASSGRDRVYEQYF.

V usage is TRBV5-6 and J usage is TRBJ1-2; a weak D match, TRBD1 (6 bases). This CDR3 region has 14 residues. CDR1 is SGHDT and CDR2 is YYEEEE in the germline V gene. The V end lost 3 bases, the J end lost 7 bases, and 16 bases lay between the germline ends. The CDR3 is CASSSGGGAGGYTF. The DNA for the CDR3 is TGTGCCAGCAGCTCTGGAGGGGGGGCAGGTGGCTACACCTTC.

The chain is built from TRBV27 and TRBJ1-6, with D unresolved. The length of the CDR3 is 16 residues. With 1 base removed from V and 5 bases from J, the gap between germline ends came to 12 bases. Per the germline V gene, CDR1 is MNHEY and CDR2 is SMNVEV (reference sequence). CDR3 coding DNA: TGTGCCAGCAGTTTATTCCCCGGCGGGAATAATTCACCCCTCCACTTT. It translates to CASSLFPGGNNSPLHF.

This clone came up once. This chain uses TRBV5-4 with TRBJ1-6; perhaps TRBD1 as D (6 bases). Trimming pared 5 bases from V and 6 bases from J, leaving 12 bases between. Germline V gives CDR1 SGHNT, CDR2 YYREEE (reference sequence). The CDR3 loop spans 14 amino acids. DNA for the CDR3: TGTGCCAGCAGGCCAGGACAGTTTAATTCACCCCTCCACTTT. It translates to CASRPGQFNSPLHF.

The V and J genes are TRBV27 and TRBJ2-5; the match to TRBD1 covers 9 bases. Per germline, CDR1 MNHEY and CDR2 SMNVEV (reference sequence). The CDR3 covers 12 residues. V trimming: 5 bases; J trimming: 11 bases; junction bases outside the gene matches: 6. For the CDR3, the DNA is TGTGCCAGCAGTCCCCGGACAGGGGCACAGTACTTC. Residues: CASSPRTGAQYF.

The chain couples TRBV4-2 to TRBJ2-5; 8 positions match TRBD1. The CDR3 runs 15 residues. V trimming: 3 bases; J trimming: 4 bases; junction bases outside the gene matches: 7. CDR1 and CDR2 from the germline V gene are LGHNA and YNFKEQ. For the CDR3, the DNA is TGTGCCAGCAGCCAGGCGACAGGGGCCGGAGAGACCCAGTACTTC. This gives the protein CASSQATGAGETQYF.

This rearrangement joins TRBV27 to TRBJ2-2; unclear D gene. Germline CDR1 reads MNHEY; CDR2 reads SMNVEV (reference sequence). Trimming took off 5 bases at V and 6 bases at J, with 13 bases between the two ends. There are 14 residues in the CDR3. The CDR3 coding sequence is TGTGCCAGCAGTGAACAGCTGAAAGCCGGGGAGCTGTTTTTT. This gives the protein CASSEQLKAGELFF.

V is TRBV7-9 and J is TRBJ1-2; 8 positions match TRBD1. J gave up 4 bases and V 1 base, and 8 bases lay outside the gene matches. Per germline, CDR1 SEHNR and CDR2 FQNEAQ (reference sequence). The CDR3 is 16 residues long. The CDR3 DNA sequence: TGTGCCAGCAGCTTAGTGTACGGCGGACAGGGCTATGGCTACACCTTC. Amino acids: CASSLVYGGQGYGYTF.

The rearrangement joins TRBV3-1 (or the pseudogene TRBV3-2) to TRBJ1-1; TRBD1 aligns across 7 bases. The CDR3 has 16 amino acids. The germline gives CDR1 LGHDT, CDR2 YNNKEL (reference sequence). The V and J ends lost 2 bases and 4 bases, in that order; junction bases with no gene match: 10. For the CDR3, the DNA is TGTGCCAGCAGCCAATTCTTACAGGGGAAGGGCACTGAAGCTTTCTTT. Translated: CASSQFLQGKGTEAFF.

The gene calls are TRBV5-1 and TRBJ2-3, with 8 bases identical to TRBD1. CDR1 and CDR2 (germline): SGHRS, YFSETQ. With V trimmed by 4 bases and J by 2 bases, 6 bases remained unmatched. The CDR3 length is 15 residues. The CDR3 DNA follows: TGCGCCAGCAGCCGGCAGACAGGGGCCACAGATACGCAGTATTTT. Its translation is CASSRQTGATDTQYF.

This clone showed up just once. The chain is built from TRBV18 and TRBJ1-2; 7 bases fit TRBD1. The CDR3 covers 17 residues. The junction had 11 bases not matched to a gene; V was cut back by 0 bases and J by 4 bases. Germline CDR1 KGHSH, CDR2 LQKENI. The CDR3 DNA is TGTGCCAGCTCACCACCCACTGGGACAGCCTCTTTCTATGGCTACACCTTC. This encodes CASSPPTGTASFYGYTF.

This clone was detected once. The chain employs TRBV28 and TRBJ2-7, with 7 bases matching TRBD2. This CDR3 spans 14 amino acids. In germline, CDR1 is MDHEN, CDR2 SYDVKM. V lost 0 bases to trimming and J lost 3 bases; unmatched junction nucleotides: 2. In DNA, the CDR3 is TGTGCCAGCAGTTTATGGACTAGCAACTACGAGCAGTACTTC. This gives the protein CASSLWTSNYEQYF.

This clone was seen once. The rearrangement uses TRBV28 and TRBJ1-2; 10 bases are a match to TRBD1. The CDR3 sequence is 16 residues long. V lost 1 base, J lost 3 bases, and 5 bases stayed unmatched. Germline assignment: CDR1 MDHEN and CDR2 SYDVKM. The CDR3 sequence: CASSLLTGGKDYGYTF. The CDR3 DNA reads TGTGCCAGCAGTTTATTGACAGGGGGCAAGGACTATGGCTACACCTTC.